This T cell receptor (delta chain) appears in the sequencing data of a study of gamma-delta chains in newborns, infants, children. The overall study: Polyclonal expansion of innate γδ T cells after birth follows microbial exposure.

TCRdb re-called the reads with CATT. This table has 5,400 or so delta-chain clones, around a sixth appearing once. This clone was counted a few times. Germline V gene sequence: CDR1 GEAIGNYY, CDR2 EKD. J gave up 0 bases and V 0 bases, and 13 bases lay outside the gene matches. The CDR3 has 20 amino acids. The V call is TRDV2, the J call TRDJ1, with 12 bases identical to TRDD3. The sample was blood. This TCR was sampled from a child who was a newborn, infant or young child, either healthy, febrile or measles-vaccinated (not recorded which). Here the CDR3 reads CACDTVELGDTPKYTDKLIF. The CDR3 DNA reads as TGTGCCTGTGACACCGTTGAACTGGGGGATACACCCAAGTACACCGATAAACTCATCTTT.